A single sample is the source of the 21 T cell receptor beta chains below, sequenced in a study of T cell responses to AZD1222 COVID-19 vaccine. Measured with immunoSEQ multiplex PCR; TCRdb has only the in-frame clones, and not every one. In the table there are some 70,000 clones, about four fifths of which are singletons. The sequences come from peripheral blood, collected 28 days after the second AZD1222 dose. These receptors originate from an adult who received the AZD1222 COVID-19 vaccine.

J is TRBJ1-1 and V is TRBV18; the D is unclear. This CDR3 is built from 13 residues. The ends were cut back, 1 base at V and 1 base at J, with 4 bases in the middle. CDR1 and CDR2 (germline): KGHSH, LQKENI. The CDR3 reads CASSPQKNTEAFF. CDR3 DNA: TGTGCCAGCTCACCACAAAAGAACACTGAAGCTTTCTTT.

This chain connects TRBV10-3 to TRBJ1-2, with 7 bases fitting TRBD1. V lost 0 bases, J lost 3 bases, and 4 bases stayed unmatched. This CDR3 is built from 15 residues. The V gene's germline CDR1 is ENHRY and CDR2 SYGVKD. The CDR3: CAISESTGSDYGYTF. The CDR3 DNA reads as TGTGCCATCAGTGAGTCGACAGGGTCGGACTATGGCTACACCTTC.

The chain has TRBV5-1 and TRBJ1-4; a weak D match, TRBD1 (5 bases). This CDR3 has 14 residues. Germline V gives CDR1 SGHRS, CDR2 YFSETQ. The V end was cut by 5 bases, the J end by 7 bases, with 15 bases between. The DNA of the CDR3 is TGCGCCAGCAGACGGGACCCAGGGACTGAAAAACTGTTTTTT. Protein sequence: CASRRDPGTEKLFF.

This chain links TRBV3-1 (or the pseudogene TRBV3-2) with TRBJ1-2, with D unresolved. From germline, CDR1 is LGHDT and CDR2 YNNKEL (reference sequence). The CDR3 contains 13 residues. V lost 0 bases, J lost 7 bases, and 9 bases lay in between. CDR3 in amino acids: CASSQDRRSGYTF. The CDR3 DNA reads TGTGCCAGCAGCCAAGATCGAAGAAGTGGCTACACCTTC.

The CDR3 sequence: CASRTGSGGYQETQYF. In DNA form, the CDR3 reads TGCGCCAGCAGAACAGGTAGCGGGGGGTACCAAGAGACCCAGTACTTC. V usage is TRBV5-1 and J usage is TRBJ2-5; 10 positions match TRBD2. Germline V CDR1 and CDR2: SGHRS, YFSETQ. V shed 5 bases, J shed 0 bases, and the junction held 7 bases outside the gene matches. The CDR3 length is 16 residues.

V usage is TRBV30 and J usage is TRBJ2-1; no definite D call. V lost 5 bases and J 8 bases, leaving 10 bases between the germline ends. This CDR3 has 11 amino acids. CDR1 is GTSNPN and CDR2 is SVGIG in the germline V gene (reference sequence). The CDR3 spells CAWSISDEQFF. As DNA, the CDR3 is TGTGCCTGGTCTATCAGCGATGAGCAGTTCTTC.

This clone appeared once. The V and J genes are TRBV28 and TRBJ2-7; tentative D call: TRBD1 (5 bases). V lost 4 bases to trimming and J lost 7 bases, with 11 bases between them. Germline-derived CDR1 and CDR2 are MDHEN and SYDVKM. There are 12 residues in the CDR3. CDR3 bases: TGTGCCAGCAGTTATGGGGCGCGGGAGCAGTACTTC. Amino acid sequence: CASSYGAREQYF.

The V call is TRBV7-9, the J call TRBJ2-2; D gene unclear. Germline V gene data show CDR1 as SEHNR and CDR2 as FQNEAQ (reference sequence). Trimming cost V 5 bases and J 3 bases, with 16 bases left between them. This CDR3 contains 16 residues. DNA of the CDR3: TGTGCCAGCAGCCAGAGCCCCGGGCGTTACACCGGGGAGCTGTTTTTT. It translates to CASSQSPGRYTGELFF. Complete variable domain (other parts from reference TRBV7-9 and TRBJ2-2): DTGVSQNPRHKITKRGQNVTFRCDPISEHNRLYWYRQTLGQGPEFLTYFQNEAQLEKSRLLSDRFSAERPKGSFSTLEIQRTEQGDSAMYLCASSQSPGRYTGELFFGEGSRLTVL.

The chain couples TRBV27 to TRBJ1-2, with D possibly being TRBD1 (6 bases). From germline, CDR1 is MNHEY and CDR2 SMNVEV (reference sequence). V lost 3 bases to trimming and J lost 4 bases, with 9 bases between them. This CDR3 region has 13 residues. The CDR3 region has the DNA TGTGCCAGCAGTTTGGGGGCTTCCTATGGCTACACCTTC. It codes for CASSLGASYGYTF.

The rearrangement joins TRBV5-1 to TRBJ2-4, with TRBD1 matching over 7 bases. Trimming removed 5 bases from V and 0 bases from J; junction bases left unmatched: 11. Germline V lookup: CDR1 SGHRS, CDR2 YFSETQ. The CDR3 sequence is 17 residues long. The CDR3 loop reads CASRSLTGASAKNIQYF. The DNA for the CDR3 is TGCGCCAGCAGATCTCTTACAGGGGCTTCAGCCAAAAACATTCAGTACTTC.

The chain is built from TRBV19 and TRBJ1-2; no clear D. V lost 3 bases, J lost 4 bases, and 9 bases lay in between. Germline CDR1 reads LNHDA; CDR2 reads SQIVND (reference sequence). CDR3 length: 13 amino acids. The DNA for the CDR3 is TGTGCCAGTAGTATTGGTCGGGGCTATGGCTACACCTTC. This gives the protein CASSIGRGYGYTF.

This sequence joins TRBV12-3 or TRBV12-4 and TRBJ1-1; tentative D call: TRBD1 (5 bases). This CDR3 has 13 residues. Trimming shortened V by 5 bases and J by 4 bases, and 11 bases separated the two germline ends. The CDR3 nucleotides read TGTGCCAGCAGTCGTCTGGACACCACTGAAGCTTTCTTT. It specifies CASSRLDTTEAFF.

The genes are TRBV6-6 and TRBJ1-5; D gene unclear. V lost 6 bases and J 4 bases, leaving 16 bases between the germline ends. The CDR3 has 15 residues. Per germline, CDR1 MNHNY and CDR2 SVGAGI (reference sequence). DNA for the CDR3: TGTGCCAGCAGCCAATCGTCTGGTTGGAATCAGCCCCAGCATTTT. Amino acids: CASSQSSGWNQPQHF.

The V call is TRBV30, the J call TRBJ1-3, with TRBD1 identical over 7 bases. V gave up 3 bases and J gave up 1 base; unmatched junction bases: 9. CDR3 length: 16 amino acids. The germline CDR1 and CDR2 sequences are GTSNPN and SVGIG (reference sequence). The CDR3 loop reads CAWSLKGGMSGNTIYF. In DNA form, the CDR3 reads TGTGCCTGGAGCTTAAAAGGGGGCATGTCTGGAAACACCATATATTTT. The full variable domain, in which reference TRBV30 and TRBJ1-3 provide the parts outside the CDR3, is SQTIHQWPATLVQPVGSPLSLECTVEGTSNPNLYWYRQAAGRGLQLLFYSVGIGQISSEVPQNLSASRPQDRQFILSSKKLLLSDSGFYLCAWSLKGGMSGNTIYFGEGSWLTVV.

The gene calls are TRBV27 and TRBJ2-7, with D hard to call. Germline-derived CDR1 and CDR2 are MNHEY and SMNVEV (reference sequence). Trimming removed 7 bases at V and 7 bases at J, with 11 bases between. CDR3 length equals 11 residues. The CDR3 DNA reads TGTGCCAGCATCTCCGGTAGGGAGCAGTACTTC. This gives the protein CASISGREQYF.

This chain joins TRBV6-2 or TRBV6-3 and TRBJ2-1; 9 positions match TRBD2. The CDR3 has 15 residues. Germline V gives CDR1 MNHEY, CDR2 SVGEGT. The V gene end was trimmed by 3 bases and the J gene end by 7 bases; junction bases not matched to a gene: 7. The CDR3 here is CASSYFLAGTNEQFF. CDR3 nucleotide sequence: TGTGCCAGCAGTTATTTCCTAGCGGGGACAAATGAGCAGTTCTTC.

There are a few counts of this clone. The chain joins TRBV6-5 to TRBJ2-5, with TRBD2 identical over 10 bases. With 2 bases clipped from V and 0 bases from J, the junction kept 3 bases outside the gene matches. CDR1 and CDR2 (germline): MNHEY, SVGAGI. The CDR3 sequence is 16 residues long. Here the CDR3 reads CASSYAAGGYQETQYF. In nucleotides, the CDR3 is TGTGCCAGCAGTTACGCAGCGGGGGGGTACCAAGAGACCCAGTACTTC.

The chain employs TRBV7-8 and TRBJ1-6, with a weak D call TRBD1 (5 bases). Germline CDR1 SGHVS, CDR2 FQNEAQ. The V end lost 0 bases, the J end lost 2 bases, and 8 bases lay between the germline ends. This CDR3 has 16 residues. The CDR3 nucleotides are TGTGCCAGCAGCTTAGCCGCGGGACCCTATAATTCACCCCTCCACTTT. As protein: CASSLAAGPYNSPLHF.

This clone appeared a few times. V and J are TRBV19 and TRBJ1-5; a weak D match, TRBD1 (5 bases). This CDR3 has 15 residues. Germline V gene sequence: CDR1 LNHDA, CDR2 SQIVND (reference sequence). The V end lost 6 bases, the J end lost 0 bases, and 12 bases lay between the germline ends. This CDR3 reads CASRTTVNSNQPQHF. The CDR3 nucleotides read TGTGCCAGTAGGACGACAGTTAATAGCAATCAGCCCCAGCATTTT.

The CDR3 sequence is CASSSGLAGYQTQYF. The CDR3 DNA sequence: TGTGCCAGCAGCTCGGGACTAGCGGGATACCAGACCCAGTACTTC. The rearrangement links TRBV6-2 or TRBV6-3 to TRBJ2-5; 13 nucleotides agree with TRBD2. Unmatched junction bases numbered 7, after V lost 6 bases and J lost 6 bases. In germline, CDR1 is MNHEY, CDR2 SVGEGT. This CDR3 contains 15 residues.

V is TRBV7-9 and J is TRBJ2-1; no clear D gene. The CDR3 totals 14 residues. The V end was cut by 1 base, the J end by 10 bases, with 14 bases between. Germline values: CDR1 SEHNR, CDR2 FQNEAQ (reference sequence). Written as DNA, the CDR3 is TGTGCCAGCAGCTTAGATTTGGAGCTGGTGGAGCAGTTCTTC. Encoded protein: CASSLDLELVEQFF.